Here is one TCR beta chain with its context. This clone's antigen is unknown. Per-nucleotide qualities are absent, and no much larger clonotype sits a single base away. In the germline V gene (reference sequence), CDR1 corresponds to SEHNR and CDR2 to FQNEAQ. The cysteine opens and the phenylalanine closes a CDR3 of 14 amino acids. Only the CDR3 DNA is retained, 42 bases long and in frame from the first base. V gives up 5 bases and J gives up 1 base, and the segment between their germline ends measures 12 bases. RNA was extracted using the RNeasy kit, and roughly 0.5 to 1 ug of the RNA was reverse transcribed with random hexamers. TCR beta CDR3 regions were amplified with the immunoSEQ multiplex PCR assay covering 54 Vbeta and 13 Jbeta segments. To correct PCR amplification bias, a synthetic template baseline was used for both primer optimization and computational correction. The authors' pipeline ran thus. Only productive sequences were kept, with reads annotated to V, D and J genes according to IMGT and analyzed in immunoSEQ Analyzer. Clonality was calculated as one minus the Shannon entropy normalized by log2 of the number of productive unique sequences. Public and private clones were assessed among the 100 most prevalent clones of each patient and control. Clones were defined as Susac-specific if absent from the healthy and MS cohorts, from around 1,000 published viral clones and from other ImmuneACCESS disease sequences. TCRdb trimmed the raw reads at Q25, called clones with MiXCR and kept productive beta chains. Rows with one shared CDR3 protein collapse into an entry with the most common genes and DNA. Clone size and V and J calls follow TCRdb, not the original study. Recorded for this sample are about 300,000 distinct CDR3 sequences; around 91% of them occurred a single time. Around 0.18% of the sample is taken by the ten largest.

High-throughput TCR beta sequencing profiled peripheral blood CD8+ and CD4+ T cells from healthy donors, Susac syndrome patients and multiple sclerosis patients. The multiple sclerosis controls were treatment-naive patients who had stable or active relapsing-remitting disease and met the revised McDonald criteria. Bulk CD8+ and CD4+ T cells were purified by magnetic negative isolation, whereas CD8+ TEMRA cells were enriched by FACS. Blood was collected in EDTA tubes and processed within 24 hours, with PBMCs isolated through density gradient centrifugation. PBMCs intended for TCR sequencing were cryopreserved in liquid nitrogen and were subsequently thawed in a 37 degrees C water bath. Purity of sorted or isolated CD4+, CD8+ and CD8+ TEMRA cells was at least 90%. The sample comes from a study of CD8 T cells in Susac syndrome (dated by TCRdb to about 2019). Regarding the research as a whole: The study used repertoire sequencing to test whether antigen drove CD8+ T cell activation and differentiation in Susac syndrome. CD8+ T cell repertoire clonality was compared between eleven to twelve healthy donors, approximately 14 Susac syndrome patients and around 16 multiple sclerosis patients. General findings and caveats noted by the study authors: The study acknowledged that relatively few individuals were included in the TCR sequencing and HLA analysis.

The source is a human donor with multiple sclerosis. The V gene is TRBV7-9 and the J gene is TRBJ2-7; the D segment cannot be called with confidence. Source material: CD8+ T cells from PBMCs. The CDR3 amino acid sequence is: CASSQWVTSYEQYF. The sequenced DNA is TGTGCCAGCAGCCAATGGGTGACATCCTACGAGCAGTACTTC.